This is a list of T cell receptor beta chains from one sample in a study of T cell changes during pregnancy in multiple sclerosis. Here immunoSEQ multiplex PCR was the method, and the copy in TCRdb shows in-frame clones only, minus some. The repertoire holds 30,000 to 45,000 clones, with around nine tenths as singletons. Sequences were derived from CD4+ T cells from peripheral blood mononuclear cells, sampled after pregnancy. These receptors were taken from a female donor in good health, enrolled as a control in a pregnancy study. CDR3s include the opening cysteine and the closing phenylalanine or tryptophan. A D gene is named only where the DNA matches it firmly. Clone size is shown for a subset of rows, as once, few, many or a class of expanded clone.

V gene	D gene	J gene	clone size	CDR3 DNA	CDR3 protein
TRBV5-1	TRBD2	TRBJ2-1	-	TGCGCCAGCAGCGCCCGGACTAGCGGGAGTGATGAGCAGTTCTTC	CASSARTSGSDEQFF
TRBV15	-	TRBJ1-3	-	TGTGCCACCAGCAGAGATCGTGGCAGGGGAAACACCATATATTTT	CATSRDRGRGNTIYF
TRBV4-2	-	TRBJ2-7	-	TGTGCCAGCAGCCAAGAAGGCGGGATGCCCTCCTACGAGCAGTACTTC	CASSQEGGMPSYEQYF
TRBV30	-	TRBJ1-6	-	TGTGCCTGCCGCGGCAGCTCCTATAATTCACCCCTCCACTTT	CACRGSSYNSPLHF
TRBV5-8	TRBD1	TRBJ2-7	once	TGTGCCAGCAGCTCTTTTTTAGGGACAGGGGGTCCAGATCGACGGGACTTC	CASSSFLGTGGPDRRDF
TRBV29-1	-	TRBJ1-5	-	TGCAGCGTTGTTCTCGCCGGTGGTCAGCCCCAGCATTTT	CSVVLAGGQPQHF
TRBV5-1	-	TRBJ2-3	-	TGCGCCAGCTCCGTTGGCGGGGATAAATCAGATACGCAGTATTTT	CASSVGGDKSDTQYF
TRBV29-1	-	TRBJ2-1	-	TGCAGCGTGCGCGGCCGAGTCTCCTACAATGAGCAGTTCTTC	CSVRGRVSYNEQFF
TRBV2	-	TRBJ2-2	-	TGTGCCAGCAGTACGGACAGCGCCGGGGAGCTGTTTTTT	CASSTDSAGELFF
TRBV12-5	-	TRBJ1-4	-	TGTGCTAGTAGTTTCGAGGAAAAACTGTTTTTT	CASSFEEKLFF
TRBV6-6	-	TRBJ1-1	-	TGTGCCAGCAGGACAGTAGGGGGGGACACTGAAGCTTTCTTT	CASRTVGGDTEAFF
TRBV27	-	TRBJ1-5	-	TGTGCCAGCAGTTCGCCTACAGCTAATCAGCCCCAGCATTTT	CASSSPTANQPQHF
TRBV27	TRBD2	TRBJ2-5	-	TGTGCCAGCAGTCCGGGACTAGCGGGAGTAAGGGAGACCCAGTACTTC	CASSPGLAGVRETQYF
TRBV6-6	TRBD1	TRBJ1-1	-	TGTGCCAGCAGTCCCACAGGGGTCACTGAAGCTTTCTTT	CASSPTGVTEAFF
TRBV7-9	TRBD2	TRBJ2-1	-	TGTGCCAGCAGCTTAGAGCGGGGCACATACAATGAGCAGTTCTTC	CASSLERGTYNEQFF
TRBV12-5	TRBD1	TRBJ2-1	-	TGTGCTAGTGGTTTGACGAACCTCGGACAGGGTGTGTACAATGAGCAGTTCTTC	CASGLTNLGQGVYNEQFF
TRBV30	-	TRBJ1-2	-	TGTGCCTGGAGGGATAACAGACACCGCTATGGCTACACCTTC	CAWRDNRHRYGYTF
TRBV30	-	TRBJ2-5	-	TGTGCCTGGACTAGCCGTGAGACCCAGTACTTC	CAWTSRETQYF
TRBV4-3	-	TRBJ1-2	-	TGCGCCAGCAGCCAAGATGAAACGGTTAACTATGGCTACACCTTC	CASSQDETVNYGYTF
TRBV19	TRBD2	TRBJ2-1	-	TGTGCCAGCATGGCATTTGGACTAGCGGTAAACAATGAGCAGTTCTTC	CASMAFGLAVNNEQFF
TRBV25-1	-	TRBJ1-2	-	TGTGCCAGCAGTGAGGGAGGCAGGGATGCGCGTCAGGGCTACACCTTC	CASSEGGRDARQGYTF
TRBV5-1	-	TRBJ2-1	-	TGCGCCAGCAGCTTCTCCGTGGGGGGTTACAATGAGCAGTTCTTC	CASSFSVGGYNEQFF
TRBV10-2	TRBD1	TRBJ2-2	once	TGCGCCAGCAGCCCGACAGGGTTCGCGACCGGGGAGCTGTTTTTT	CASSPTGFATGELFF
TRBV6-5	-	TRBJ2-7	-	TGTGCCAGCAGTTACCGCAGGGTACCTACCTACGAGCAGTACTTC	CASSYRRVPTYEQYF
TRBV4-1	-	TRBJ1-4	-	TGCGCCAGCAGCCAAGGGGTCATTAGGGGAGGGACTAATGAAAAACTGTTTTTT	CASSQGVIRGGTNEKLFF
TRBV28	TRBD1	TRBJ1-2	once	TGTGCCAGCAGTTCAGGACAGGGGAGCGGCTACACCTTC	CASSSGQGSGYTF
TRBV6-5	-	TRBJ1-5	-	TGTGCCAGCTACCCAGGACGGGGTGGGGCCCAGCATTTT	CASYPGRGGAQHF
TRBV11-3	-	TRBJ2-7	-	TGTGCCAGCAGCCCTGACAGACACTACGAGCAGTACTTC	CASSPDRHYEQYF
TRBV4-3	-	TRBJ2-7	once	TGCGCCAGCAGCCAAGAAGGCGGCGGGGCCTCCCCTTGGGCTCCGCAGTACTTC	CASSQEGGGASPWAPQYF
TRBV19	TRBD1	TRBJ2-5	-	TGTGCCAGTAAACCCGAAAGACAGGGAGAGACCCAGTACTTC	CASKPERQGETQYF
TRBV2	TRBD2	TRBJ2-2	-	TGTGCCAGCATCCTAGCGGGGAACACCGGGGAGCTGTTTTTT	CASILAGNTGELFF
TRBV9	-	TRBJ2-1	-	TGTGCCAGCAGCGTAGGGCAGGGGGGTTTCAATGAGCAGTTCTTC	CASSVGQGGFNEQFF